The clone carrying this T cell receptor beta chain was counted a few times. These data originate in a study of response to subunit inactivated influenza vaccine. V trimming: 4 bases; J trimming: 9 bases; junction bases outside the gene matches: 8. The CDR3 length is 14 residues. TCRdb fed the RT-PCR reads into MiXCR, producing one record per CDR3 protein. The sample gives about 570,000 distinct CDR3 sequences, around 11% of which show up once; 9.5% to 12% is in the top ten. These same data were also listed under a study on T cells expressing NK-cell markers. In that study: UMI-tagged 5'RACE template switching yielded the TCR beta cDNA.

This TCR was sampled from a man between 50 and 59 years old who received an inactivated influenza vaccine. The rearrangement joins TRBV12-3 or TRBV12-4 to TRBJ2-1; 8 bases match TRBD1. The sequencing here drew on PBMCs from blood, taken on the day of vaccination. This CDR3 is CASSYQGATGEQFF. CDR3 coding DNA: TGTGCCAGCAGTTACCAGGGGGCAACGGGTGAGCAGTTCTTC.